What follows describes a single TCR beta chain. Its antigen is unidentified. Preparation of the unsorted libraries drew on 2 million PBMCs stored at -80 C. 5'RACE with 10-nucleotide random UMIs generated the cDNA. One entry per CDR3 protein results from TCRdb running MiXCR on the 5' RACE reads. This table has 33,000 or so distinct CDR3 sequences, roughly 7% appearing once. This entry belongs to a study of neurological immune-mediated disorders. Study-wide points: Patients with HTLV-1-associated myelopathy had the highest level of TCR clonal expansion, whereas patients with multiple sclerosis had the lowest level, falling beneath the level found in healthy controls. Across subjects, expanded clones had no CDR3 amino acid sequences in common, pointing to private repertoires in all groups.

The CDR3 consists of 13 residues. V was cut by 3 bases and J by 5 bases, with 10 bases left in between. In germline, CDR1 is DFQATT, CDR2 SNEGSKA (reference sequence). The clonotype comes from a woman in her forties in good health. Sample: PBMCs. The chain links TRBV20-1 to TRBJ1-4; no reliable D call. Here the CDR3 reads CSASERRNEKLFF. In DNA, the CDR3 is TGCAGTGCTAGTGAAAGGAGGAATGAAAAACTGTTTTTT.